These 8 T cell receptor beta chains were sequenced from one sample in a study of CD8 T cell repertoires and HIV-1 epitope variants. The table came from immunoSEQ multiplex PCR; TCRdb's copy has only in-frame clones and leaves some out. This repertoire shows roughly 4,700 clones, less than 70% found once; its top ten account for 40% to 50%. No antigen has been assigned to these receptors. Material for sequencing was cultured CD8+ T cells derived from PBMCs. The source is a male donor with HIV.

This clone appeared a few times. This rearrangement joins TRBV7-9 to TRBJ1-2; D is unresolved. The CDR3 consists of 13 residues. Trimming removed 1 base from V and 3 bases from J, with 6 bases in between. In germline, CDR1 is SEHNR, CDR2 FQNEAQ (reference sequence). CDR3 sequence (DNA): TGTGCCAGCAGCTTAGGTGGGGACTATGGCTACACCTTC. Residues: CASSLGGDYGYTF.

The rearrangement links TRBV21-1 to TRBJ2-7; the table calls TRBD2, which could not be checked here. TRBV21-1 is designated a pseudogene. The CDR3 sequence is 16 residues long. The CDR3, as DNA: TGTGCCAGCAGCGGTCGGAGGGGACCCCCTCCCTACGAGCAGTACTTC. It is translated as CASSGRRGPPPYEQYF.

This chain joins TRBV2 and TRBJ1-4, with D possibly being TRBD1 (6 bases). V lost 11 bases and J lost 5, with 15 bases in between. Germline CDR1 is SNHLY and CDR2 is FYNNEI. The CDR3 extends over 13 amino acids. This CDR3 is CAWGGQTNEKLFF. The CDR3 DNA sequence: TGTGCCTGGGGGGGGCAGACCAATGAAAAACTGTTTTTT.

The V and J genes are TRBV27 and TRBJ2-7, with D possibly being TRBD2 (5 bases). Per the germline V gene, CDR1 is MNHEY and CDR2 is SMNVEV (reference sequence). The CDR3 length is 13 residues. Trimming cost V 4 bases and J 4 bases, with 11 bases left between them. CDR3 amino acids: CASSYRDKYEQYF. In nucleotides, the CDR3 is TGTGCCAGCAGTTACCGGGATAAGTACGAGCAGTACTTC.

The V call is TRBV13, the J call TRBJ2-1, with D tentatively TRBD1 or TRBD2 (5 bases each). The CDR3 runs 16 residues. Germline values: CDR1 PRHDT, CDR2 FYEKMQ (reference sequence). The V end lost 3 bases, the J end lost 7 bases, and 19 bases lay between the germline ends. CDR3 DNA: TGTGCCAGCAGCTTTTGGGGGAGCGCTGTTGAAAATGAGCAGTTCTTC. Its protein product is CASSFWGSAVENEQFF.

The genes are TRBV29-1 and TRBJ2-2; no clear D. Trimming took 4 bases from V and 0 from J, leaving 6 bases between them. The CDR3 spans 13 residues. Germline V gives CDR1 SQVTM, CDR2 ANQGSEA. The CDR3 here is CSVGAPNTGELFF. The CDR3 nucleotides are TGCAGCGTTGGGGCCCCGAACACCGGGGAGCTGTTTTTT.

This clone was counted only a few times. CDR3 residues: CASSPGANTEAFF. As DNA, the CDR3 is TGTGCCAGCTCACCAGGGGCGAACACTGAAGCTTTCTTT. The rearrangement links TRBV18 to TRBJ1-1; weak D call: TRBD1 (5 bases). Germline CDR1 reads KGHSH; CDR2 reads LQKENI. Trimming took off 2 bases at V and 1 base at J, with 5 bases between the two ends. The CDR3 has 13 residues.

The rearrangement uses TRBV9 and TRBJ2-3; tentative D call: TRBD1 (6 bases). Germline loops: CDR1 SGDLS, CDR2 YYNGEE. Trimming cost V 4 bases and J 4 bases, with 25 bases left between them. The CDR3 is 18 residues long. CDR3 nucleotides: TGTGCCAGCAGCATGCCCGGTCCCGGACAGATATCTGCAGATACGCAGTATTTT. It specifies CASSMPGPGQISADTQYF.